These 26 T cell receptor beta chains originate from one sample sequenced in a study of shared clonotypes between healthy human individuals. Measured with immunoSEQ multiplex PCR; TCRdb has only the in-frame clones, and not every one. Altogether about 2.4 million clones are present, 80% to 95% being singletons, with the ten largest covering approximately 0.35%. Source material: naive CD4+ T cells from PBMCs. This sample's subset: CD45RA+ positively selected. The receptors stem from a man aged 18-30 years in good health. Some clones in this sample may be carry-over from other donors' samples.

The gene calls are TRBV30 and TRBJ2-2; D is ambiguous. Trimming removed 4 bases from V and 5 bases from J, with 11 bases in between. CDR1 GTSNPN and CDR2 SVGIG come from the germline V gene (reference sequence). The CDR3 is 13 amino acids. Here the CDR3 reads CAWTPQVTGELFF. The CDR3, as DNA: TGTGCCTGGACCCCCCAGGTAACCGGGGAGCTGTTTTTT.

This rearrangement joins TRBV15 to TRBJ1-1; possibly TRBD1 for D (6 bases). V was clipped by 0 bases and J by 1 base, with 9 bases between them. Germline V gene data show CDR1 as LNHNV and CDR2 as YYDKDF (reference sequence). CDR3 length equals 15 residues. In DNA, the CDR3 is TGTGCCACCAGCAGAGATTTCAGGGGGAACACTGAAGCTTTCTTT. It specifies CATSRDFRGNTEAFF.

J is TRBJ2-1 and V is TRBV19; the D gene is possibly TRBD1 (5 bases). Germline loops: CDR1 LNHDA, CDR2 SQIVND (reference sequence). Trimming pared 8 bases from V and 6 bases from J, leaving 20 bases between. The CDR3 length is 15 residues. The CDR3 reads CASLPLGLGVNEQFF. In nucleotides, the CDR3 is TGTGCCAGTCTCCCCCTCGGGTTAGGGGTCAATGAGCAGTTCTTC.

The gene calls are TRBV5-1 and TRBJ1-4; D unclear. This CDR3 region has 15 residues. V lost 1 base and J lost 6, with 13 bases in between. CDR1 and CDR2 (germline): SGHRS, YFSETQ. The CDR3 coding sequence is TGCGCCAGCAGCTTGTCTATGCAGCCAGATGAAAAACTGTTTTTT. Protein: CASSLSMQPDEKLFF.

V is TRBV10-3 and J is TRBJ2-5; the D gene could be TRBD1 or TRBD2 (6 bases each). This CDR3 comprises 17 residues. Germline V CDR1 and CDR2: ENHRY, SYGVKD. Trimming cost V 2 bases and J 5 bases, with 21 bases left between them. CDR3 protein: CAISEPGAGGRRETQYF. The CDR3 DNA follows: TGTGCCATCAGTGAGCCGGGGGCTGGGGGGCGCAGGGAGACCCAGTACTTC.

V gene TRBV27 combines with J gene TRBJ2-7; no firm D call. Per the germline V gene, CDR1 is MNHEY and CDR2 is SMNVEV (reference sequence). This CDR3 has 14 residues. V was cut by 4 bases and J by 1 base, with 11 bases left in between. The CDR3 reads CASSSRMTSYEQYF. CDR3 coding DNA: TGTGCCAGCAGTTCCAGGATGACATCCTACGAGCAGTACTTC.

This chain links TRBV9 with TRBJ2-1; D not certain. CDR1 is SGDLS and CDR2 is YYNGEE in the germline V gene. Between the trimmed V and J ends, which lost 0 bases and 6 bases, there was a span of 10 bases. This CDR3 has 14 amino acids. The CDR3, as DNA: TGTGCCAGCAGCGTAGAAGGTTCTAGCAATGAGCAGTTCTTC. Its protein is CASSVEGSSNEQFF.

The chain combines TRBV2 with TRBJ2-5, with TRBD1 matching over 7 bases. V was clipped by 7 bases and J by 2 bases; unmatched bases: 7. From germline, CDR1 is SNHLY and CDR2 FYNNEI. The CDR3 runs 14 residues. This CDR3 reads CASKPGQPQETQYF. The CDR3, as DNA: TGTGCCAGCAAACCGGGACAGCCACAAGAGACCCAGTACTTC.

The chain uses TRBV14 and TRBJ1-1; D ambiguous. Deletions cut 0 bases from V and 10 bases from J, with 12 bases between. There are 13 residues in the CDR3. Germline values: CDR1 SGHDN, CDR2 FVKESK. The CDR3 region has the DNA TGTGCCAGCAGCCAAGACAGTCAGTTTCGAGCTTTCTTT. Translation gives CASSQDSQFRAFF.

The CDR3 loop reads CASSPGLAGVYTDTQYF. CDR3 sequence (DNA): TGTGCCAGCAGCCCAGGACTAGCGGGAGTCTACACAGATACGCAGTATTTT. V is TRBV11-3 and J is TRBJ2-3, with TRBD2 identical over 13 bases. Germline trimming cut 5 bases from V and 2 bases from J; bases unmatched to any gene: 7. The CDR3 covers 17 residues. Germline V gives CDR1 SGHNT, CDR2 YENEEA.

The V and J genes are TRBV19 and TRBJ1-1; D is undetermined. The CDR3 has 13 residues. Germline CDR1 and CDR2: LNHDA and SQIVND (reference sequence). Trimming took off 0 bases at V and 1 base at J, with 3 bases between the two ends. DNA of the CDR3: TGTGCCAGTAGTATAGAGTGGAACACTGAAGCTTTCTTT. Translated, it gives CASSIEWNTEAFF.

V gene TRBV10-3 combines with J gene TRBJ2-3, with 10 nucleotides matching TRBD2. Germline V gene lookup returns CDR1 ENHRY and CDR2 SYGVKD. Trimming cost V 3 bases and J 4 bases; bases outside gene matches: 4. The CDR3 covers 15 residues. The chain's CDR3 is CAISDSSGSPDTQYF. The CDR3 DNA is TGTGCCATCAGTGATTCTAGCGGGAGTCCAGATACGCAGTATTTT.

The chain carries TRBV4-2 and TRBJ2-3, with TRBD2 matching 8 bases. The germline V gene encodes CDR1 LGHNA and CDR2 YNFKEQ. The junction had 3 bases not matched to a gene; V was cut back by 1 base and J by 0 bases. The CDR3 is 16 residues long. CDR3 in DNA: TGTGCCAGCAGCCAAGCCGGGACTAGGAGCACAGATACGCAGTATTTT. Its translation is CASSQAGTRSTDTQYF.

There are a few counts of this clone. The chain employs TRBV5-1 and TRBJ1-1; no definite D call. Germline V lookup: CDR1 SGHRS, CDR2 YFSETQ. The V and J ends lost 0 bases and 3 bases respectively, with 9 bases between them. The CDR3 contains 14 residues. CDR3 DNA: TGCGCCAGCAGCTTGGGGGGAATGTACACTGAAGCTTTCTTT. Encoded protein: CASSLGGMYTEAFF.

The chain carries TRBV7-2 and TRBJ2-1, with TRBD1 matching 9 bases. This CDR3 comprises 14 residues. Germline V gene sequence: CDR1 SGHTA, CDR2 FQGNSA. J was trimmed by 6 bases and V by 3 bases; bases with no gene match: 3. The CDR3 region is CASSFPDRGNEQFF. DNA for the CDR3: TGTGCCAGCAGCTTCCCGGACAGGGGCAATGAGCAGTTCTTC.

V and J are TRBV19 and TRBJ1-1; D may be TRBD1 (6 bases). This CDR3 has 14 residues. The germline gives CDR1 LNHDA, CDR2 SQIVND (reference sequence). The V end was cut by 7 bases, the J end by 5 bases, with 17 bases between. The CDR3 sequence is CASTPMGGRTEAFF. The CDR3 nucleotides read TGTGCCAGTACCCCTATGGGGGGCAGGACTGAAGCTTTCTTT. The full variable domain, with the rest looked up from reference TRBV19 and TRBJ1-1, is DGGITQSPKYLFRKEGQNVTLSCEQNLNHDAMYWYRQDPGQGLRLIYYSQIVNDFQKGDIAEGYSVSREKKESFPLTVTSAQKNPTAFYLCASTPMGGRTEAFFGQGTRLTVV.

The chain has TRBV28 and TRBJ2-1; TRBD1 agrees at 12 bases. In germline, CDR1 is MDHEN, CDR2 SYDVKM. This CDR3 is 20 amino acids long. V was pared by 4 bases and J by 10 bases, with 23 bases of the junction left unmatched. As DNA, the CDR3 is TGTGCCAGCAGTTCACCCCGGGACAGGGGGCAGAGCGGGAGGCCCAGGGAGCAGTTCTTC. Amino acids: CASSSPRDRGQSGRPREQFF.

About this clone: At the DNA level, this CDR3 is encoded by other sequences in the same sample as well. The gene calls are TRBV5-1 and TRBJ2-7, with D tentatively TRBD1 (5 bases). The germline CDR1 and CDR2 sequences are SGHRS and YFSETQ. The V gene lost 1 base and the J gene lost 1 base, with 6 bases spanning the gap. CDR3 length equals 13 residues. CDR3 bases: TGCGCCAGCAGCTTGACAGGTTCCTACGAGCAGTACTTC. Translating gives CASSLTGSYEQYF.

Note on this clone: This specimen includes other DNA sequences encoding the same CDR3. CDR3 sequence reads: CASSRNTGELFF. CDR3 nucleotides: TGTGCCAGCAGTAGGAACACCGGGGAGCTGTTTTTT. This chain connects TRBV2 to TRBJ2-2; no clear D. Germline CDR1 SNHLY, CDR2 FYNNEI. The CDR3 has 12 residues. V lost 5 bases, J lost 1 base, and 2 bases lay in between. The variable domain in full, completed from reference TRBV2 and TRBJ2-2, reads EPEVTQTPSHQVTQMGQEVILRCVPISNHLYFYWYRQILGQKVEFLVSFYNNEISEKSEIFDDQFSVERPDGSNFTLKIRSTKLEDSAMYFCASSRNTGELFFGEGSRLTVL.

The chain combines TRBV28 with TRBJ1-2; maybe TRBD1 (6 bases). The CDR3 is 13 amino acids. Trimming shortened V by 8 bases and J by 4 bases, and 14 bases separated the two germline ends. Germline CDR1 MDHEN, CDR2 SYDVKM. The CDR3 is CASYRAQSYGYTF. The CDR3 DNA is TGTGCCAGCTACAGGGCACAGAGCTATGGCTACACCTTC.

This chain uses TRBV28 with TRBJ2-7; no reliable D call. CDR1 and CDR2 (germline): MDHEN, SYDVKM. The CDR3 contains 13 residues. V was cut by 5 bases and J by 0 bases, with 8 bases left in between. The CDR3, as DNA: TGTGCCAGCAGTACCCCGGGCTCCTACGAGCAGTACTTC. This codes for CASSTPGSYEQYF.

This clone appeared once. The same CDR3 also results from other DNA sequences found in this sample. J is TRBJ1-5 and V is TRBV28; D gene ambiguous. CDR3 size: 11 residues. CDR1 MDHEN and CDR2 SYDVKM come from the germline V gene. V shed 6 bases and J shed 5 bases, with 5 bases lying between them. The CDR3 coding sequence is TGTGCCAGCAGCCAACATCAGCCCCAGCATTTT. Amino acid sequence: CASSQHQPQHF.

The chain joins TRBV10-3 to TRBJ2-4, with TRBD2 as a possible D gene (6 bases). V shed 2 bases and J shed 3 bases, with 11 bases lying between them. Germline V lookup: CDR1 ENHRY, CDR2 SYGVKD. The CDR3 extends over 15 amino acids. The CDR3 reads CAISEGAGNKNIQYF. CDR3 coding DNA: TGTGCCATCAGTGAGGGGGCGGGAAACAAAAACATTCAGTACTTC.

The rearrangement uses TRBV15 and TRBJ2-7, with D possibly matching TRBD1 (6 bases). The CDR3 is 17 residues long. The germline V gene encodes CDR1 LNHNV and CDR2 YYDKDF (reference sequence). V shed 0 bases and J shed 3 bases, with 18 bases lying between them. The chain's CDR3 is CATSRDRKQGYDYEQYF. In nucleotides, the CDR3 is TGTGCCACCAGCAGAGATAGGAAACAGGGATACGACTACGAGCAGTACTTC. The variable domain in full, completed from reference TRBV15 and TRBJ2-7, reads DAMVIQNPRYQVTQFGKPVTLSCSQTLNHNVMYWYQQKSSQAPKLLFHYYDKDFNNEADTPDNFQSRRPNTSFCFLDIRSPGLGDTAMYLCATSRDRKQGYDYEQYFGPGTRLTVT.

The chain carries TRBV6-5 and TRBJ2-7, with 8 nucleotides matching TRBD2. J lost 1 base, V lost 2 bases, and 4 bases had no gene match. Germline CDR1 is MNHEY and CDR2 is SVGAGI. The CDR3 covers 15 residues. The CDR3 DNA reads as TGTGCCAGCAGTTACGGCGGGAGGAGATCCTACGAGCAGTACTTC. Protein sequence: CASSYGGRRSYEQYF.

The chain combines TRBV7-9 with TRBJ1-3; TRBD1 agrees at 7 bases. The CDR3 spans 15 residues. J was trimmed by 0 bases and V by 4 bases; bases with no gene match: 3. Germline assignment: CDR1 SEHNR and CDR2 FQNEAQ (reference sequence). CDR3 region: CASSWGQLSGNTIYF. In DNA, the CDR3 is TGTGCCAGCAGCTGGGGACAGCTCTCTGGAAACACCATATATTTT.